This T cell receptor beta chain was documented in a study of T-cell reconstitution after alpha-beta-depleted transplantation in children. As it was prepared, the TCRbeta library received unique molecular identifiers. TCRdb fed the PCR reads into MiXCR, producing one record per CDR3 protein. This sample yields approximately 210,000 distinct CDR3 sequences, of which more than 12% are seen a single time; under 15% belongs to the top ten. The CDR3 contains 17 residues. The ends lost 4 bases at V and 4 bases at J; junction bases unmatched: 9. CDR1 is SGHVS and CDR2 is FQNEAQ in the germline V gene. This clonotype was obtained from a human donor who donated a stem cell graft to a child with acute lymphoblastic leukemia. The rearrangement links TRBV7-8 to TRBJ2-3, with 12 bases fitting TRBD2. Source: PBMCs from the stem cell graft donor, taken from the stem cell graft. The CDR3 DNA follows: TGTGCCAGCAGCTCTAACCCGGGACTAGCGGGCCCAGATACGCAGTATTTT. Amino acids: CASSSNPGLAGPDTQYF.